The clone carrying this T cell receptor beta chain showed up just a few times. The antigen remains unidentified. The same CDR3 is also encoded by other DNA sequences in this sample. This record belongs to a study of cytotoxic CD8 clonotypes in ibrutinib-treated CLL. Study details: Responses comprised around 24 partial and 2 complete; at median around 72 months, roughly 15 remained remitted and around twelve progressed.

The data were produced by immunoSEQ multiplex PCR, yet TCRdb's version contains in-frame clones alone and is incomplete. The sample has 250,000 to 350,000 clones, approximately 79% seen once. General study findings and limits: The study found public clonotypes uncommon, contracting or stable on treatment.

CDR1 and CDR2 from the germline V gene are MGHDK and SYGVNS. The CDR3 sequence is 11 residues long. The germline V and J ends were trimmed by 4 bases and 5 bases, with 5 bases remaining between them. The chain joins TRBV25-1 to TRBJ2-5; D ambiguous. Material: PBMCs, obtained at disease progression, from a patient treated with ibrutinib. This receptor was taken from a human donor with chronic lymphocytic leukemia. Written as DNA, the CDR3 is TGTGCCAGCAGTGTGGGTGAGACCCAGTACTTC. It is translated as CASSVGETQYF. Full variable domain (rest looked up from reference TRBV25-1 and TRBJ2-5): EADIYQTPRYLVIGTGKKITLECSQTMGHDKMYWYQQDPGMELHLIHYSYGVNSTEKGDLSSESTVSRIRTEHFPLTLESARPSHTSQYLCASSVGETQYFGPGTRLLVL.